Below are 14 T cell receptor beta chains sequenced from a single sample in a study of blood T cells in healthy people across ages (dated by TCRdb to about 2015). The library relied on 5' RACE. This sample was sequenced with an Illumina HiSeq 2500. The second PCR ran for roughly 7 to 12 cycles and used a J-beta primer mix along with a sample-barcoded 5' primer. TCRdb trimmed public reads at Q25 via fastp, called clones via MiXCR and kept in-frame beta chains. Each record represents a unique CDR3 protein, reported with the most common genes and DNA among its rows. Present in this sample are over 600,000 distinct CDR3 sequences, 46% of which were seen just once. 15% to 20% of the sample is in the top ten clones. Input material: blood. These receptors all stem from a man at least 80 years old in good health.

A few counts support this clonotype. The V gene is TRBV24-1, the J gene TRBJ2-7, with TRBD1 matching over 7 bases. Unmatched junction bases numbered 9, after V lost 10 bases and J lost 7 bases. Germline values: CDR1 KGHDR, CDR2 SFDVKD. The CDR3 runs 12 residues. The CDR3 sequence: CATGQTLQEQYF. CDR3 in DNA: TGTGCCACGGGACAGACACTTCAAGAGCAGTACTTC.

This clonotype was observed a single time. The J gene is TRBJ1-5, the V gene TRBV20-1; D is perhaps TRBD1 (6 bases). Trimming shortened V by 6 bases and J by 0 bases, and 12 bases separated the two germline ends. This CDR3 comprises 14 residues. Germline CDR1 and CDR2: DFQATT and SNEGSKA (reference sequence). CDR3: CSATGLDSNQPQHF. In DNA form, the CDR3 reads TGCAGTGCAACAGGGCTCGATAGCAATCAGCCCCAGCATTTT.

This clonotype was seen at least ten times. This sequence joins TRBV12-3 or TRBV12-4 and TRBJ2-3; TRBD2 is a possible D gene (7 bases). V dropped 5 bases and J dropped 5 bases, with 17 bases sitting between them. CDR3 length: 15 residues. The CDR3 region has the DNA TGTGCCAGCAGTGGGGGGGCAGCGCTCCAAGATACGCAGTATTTT. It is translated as CASSGGAALQDTQYF.

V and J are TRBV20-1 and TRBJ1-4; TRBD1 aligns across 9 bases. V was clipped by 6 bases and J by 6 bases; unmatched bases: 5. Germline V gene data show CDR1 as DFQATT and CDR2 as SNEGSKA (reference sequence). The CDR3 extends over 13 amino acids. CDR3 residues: CSAAGQGDEKLFF. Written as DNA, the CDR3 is TGCAGTGCCGCGGGACAGGGAGATGAAAAACTGTTTTTT.

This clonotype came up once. CDR3 region: CASSLGDISYNSPLHF. The CDR3 region has the DNA TGTGCCAGCAGTTTAGGGGATATCTCCTATAATTCACCCCTCCACTTT. This chain connects TRBV12-3 or TRBV12-4 to TRBJ1-6; no firm D call. The CDR3 is made up of 16 amino acids. V lost 1 base and J 0 bases, leaving 7 bases between the germline ends.

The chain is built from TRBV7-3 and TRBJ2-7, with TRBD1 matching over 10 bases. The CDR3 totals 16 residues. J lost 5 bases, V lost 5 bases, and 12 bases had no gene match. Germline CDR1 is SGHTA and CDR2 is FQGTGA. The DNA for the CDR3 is TGTGCCAGCAGCCCCGGCGCCGGGACAGGGGACAACGAGCAGTACTTC. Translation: CASSPGAGTGDNEQYF. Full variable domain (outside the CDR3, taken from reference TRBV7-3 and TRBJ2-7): GAGVSQTPSNKVTEKGKYVELRCDPISGHTALYWYRQSLGQGPEFLIYFQGTGAADDSGLPNDRFFAVRPEGSVSTLKIQRTERGDSAVYLCASSPGAGTGDNEQYFGPGTRLTVT.

CDR3 in DNA: TGTGCCAGCAGTTCCTTCCCGCCGGGACTAGCGGGATATAGCACAGATACGCAGTATTTT. It encodes CASSSFPPGLAGYSTDTQYF. The chain is built from TRBV27 and TRBJ2-3; 13 nucleotides line up with TRBD2. The ends lost 4 bases at V and 0 bases at J; junction bases unmatched: 13. The CDR3 runs to 20 residues. Germline V gene sequence: CDR1 MNHEY, CDR2 SMNVEV (reference sequence).

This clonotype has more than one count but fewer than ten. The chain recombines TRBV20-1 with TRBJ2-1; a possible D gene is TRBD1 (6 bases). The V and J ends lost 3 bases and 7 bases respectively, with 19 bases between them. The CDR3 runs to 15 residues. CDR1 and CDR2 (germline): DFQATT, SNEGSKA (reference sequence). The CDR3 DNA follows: TGCAGTGCTAGGGGGACAAATCAGGGGTGGAATGAGCAGTTCTTC. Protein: CSARGTNQGWNEQFF.

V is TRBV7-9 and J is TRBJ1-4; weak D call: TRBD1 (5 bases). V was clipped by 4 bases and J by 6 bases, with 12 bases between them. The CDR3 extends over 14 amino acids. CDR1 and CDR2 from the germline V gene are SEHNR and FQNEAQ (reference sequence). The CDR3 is CASSSGHGDEKLFF. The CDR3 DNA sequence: TGTGCCAGCAGCTCAGGACACGGGGATGAAAAACTGTTTTTT.

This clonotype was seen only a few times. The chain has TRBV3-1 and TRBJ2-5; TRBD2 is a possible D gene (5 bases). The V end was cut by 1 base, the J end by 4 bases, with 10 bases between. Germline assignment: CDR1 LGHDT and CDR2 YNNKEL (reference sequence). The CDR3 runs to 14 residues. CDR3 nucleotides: TGTGCCAGCAGCCAAGGCGGGCTTGGAGAGACCCAGTACTTC. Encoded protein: CASSQGGLGETQYF.

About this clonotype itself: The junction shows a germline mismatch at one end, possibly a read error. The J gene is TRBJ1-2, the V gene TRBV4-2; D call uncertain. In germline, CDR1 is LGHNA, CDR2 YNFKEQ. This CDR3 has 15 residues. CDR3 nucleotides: TGTGCCAGCAGCGAAGAGGAAGGATATAACTATGGCTACACCTTC. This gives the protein CASSEEEGYNYGYTF.

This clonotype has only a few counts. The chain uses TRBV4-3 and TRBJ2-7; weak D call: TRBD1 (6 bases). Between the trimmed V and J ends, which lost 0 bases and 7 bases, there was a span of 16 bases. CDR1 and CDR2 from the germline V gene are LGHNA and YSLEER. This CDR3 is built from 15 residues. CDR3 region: CASSQDYRTGLEQYF. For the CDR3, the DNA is TGCGCCAGCAGCCAAGATTACCGAACAGGGTTGGAGCAGTACTTC.

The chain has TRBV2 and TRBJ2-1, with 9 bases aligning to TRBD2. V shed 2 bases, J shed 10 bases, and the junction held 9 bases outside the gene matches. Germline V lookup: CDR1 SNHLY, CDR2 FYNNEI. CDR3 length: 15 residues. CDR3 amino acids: CASSERSGSVWEQFF. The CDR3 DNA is TGTGCCAGCAGTGAACGTAGCGGGAGCGTTTGGGAGCAGTTCTTC.

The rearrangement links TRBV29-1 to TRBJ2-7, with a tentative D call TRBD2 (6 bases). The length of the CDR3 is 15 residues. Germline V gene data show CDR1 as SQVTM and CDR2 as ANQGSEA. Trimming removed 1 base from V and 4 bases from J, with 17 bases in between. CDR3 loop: CSVEGDRASAYEQYF. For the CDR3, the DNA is TGCAGCGTTGAAGGGGATCGGGCTAGCGCGTACGAGCAGTACTTC.